The present T cell receptor beta chain was sequenced within a study of T cell repertoires in cytomegalovirus infection. About the study: CMV infection together with matching HLA type was indicated by public TCR beta signatures.

In TCRdb, the reads were re-called with MiXCR into one record per CDR3 protein. This sample carries fewer than 300,000 distinct CDR3 sequences, roughly 26% of them seen once, and the ten largest clones take more than 11%. A word on this clonotype: Antigen specificity is unknown.

General observations from the study: Frequencies of public TCR beta families were cumulated, and this identified carriers of CMV plus the relevant HLA. The ex vivo response was dominated by HLA-C-restricted CMV-specific TCR beta clonotypes.

Sequences were obtained from PBMCs. This clonotype was sampled from a human donor in good health (CMV status not recorded). Some clones in this sample may be carry-over from other donors' samples.

The CDR3 region is CASSPRTAQDYGYTF. The CDR3 coding sequence is TGTGCCAGCAGCCCCCGGACAGCCCAGGACTATGGCTACACCTTC. The chain couples TRBV7-3 to TRBJ1-2, with D perhaps matching TRBD1 (6 bases). Germline loops: CDR1 SGHTA, CDR2 FQGTGA. The CDR3 covers 15 residues. V lost 5 bases to trimming and J lost 3 bases, with 16 bases between them.